A selection of T cell receptor beta chains follows, all from one sample in a study of T cells in Graves' hyperthyroidism and ophthalmopathy. Each CDR3 protein gets one entry after TCRdb re-called the multiplex PCR reads with MiXCR. Of approximately 640,000 distinct CDR3 sequences in the sample, about 45% were seen once. The source material was peripheral blood or thyroid tissue (not recorded which). The source is an adult man with Graves' disease, either hyperthyroidism or ophthalmopathy (not recorded which). The CDR3 runs from the conserved cysteine through the conserved F or W. Each record gives: D gene, clone size, J gene, V gene, CDR3 DNA, CDR3 protein. D genes are given only for firm matches. A row's size may be missing; if present it is once, few, many or a size class.

TRBD2,-,TRBJ2-2,TRBV14,TGTGCCAGCAGCCAAGGGACTAGCGGGATGAACACCGGGGGGCTGTTTTTT,CASSQGTSGMNTGGLFF
-,few,TRBJ1-1,TRBV5-1,TGCGCCAGCAGCTTGGATGGTGCGAACACTGAAGCTTTCTTT,CASSLDGANTEAFF
TRBD1,many,TRBJ1-3,TRBV2,TGTGCCAGCAGTGCCGGACAGGGGAACGGAAACACCATATATTTT,CASSAGQGNGNTIYF
-,few,TRBJ2-5,TRBV6-1,TGTGCCAGCGGACAAGGGGGTGTGGAGACCCAGTACTTC,CASGQGGVETQYF
TRBD2,-,TRBJ2-7,TRBV25-1,TGTGCTCGGCAGGGAGGGAACGAGCAGTACTTC,CARQGGNEQYF
-,many,TRBJ1-5,TRBV20-1,TGCAGTGCTAGAGGCAGGGGAAGAAGTCAGCCCCAGCATTTT,CSARGRGRSQPQHF
-,-,TRBJ2-3,TRBV10-3,TGTGCCATCAGTGAGTCGCGGGGGCGGGGACGCACAGATACGCAGTATTTT,CAISESRGRGRTDTQYF
-,-,TRBJ1-5,TRBV7-8,TGTGCCAGCTCACGGGGCAGCCGGGATAGCAATCAGCCCCAGCATTTT,CASSRGSRDSNQPQHF
TRBD1,-,TRBJ2-5,TRBV29-1,TGCAGCGTGAGGCGACAGGGGGGAGAGACCCAGTACTTC,CSVRRQGGETQYF
-,-,TRBJ2-5,TRBV20-1,TGCAGTGCTATCGGACTTAGGGGGACCCAGTACTTC,CSAIGLRGTQYF
-,many,TRBJ2-7,TRBV7-9,TGTGCCAGCAGCTTAGCCAGCCTAAACGAGCAGTACTTC,CASSLASLNEQYF
-,-,TRBJ2-7,TRBV2,TGTGCCAGCACGGACTTCGATTATTACGAGCAGTACTTC,CASTDFDYYEQYF
-,many,TRBJ2-7,TRBV7-2,TGTGCCAGCAGCCCCGCGGGCTCCTACGAGCAGTACTTC,CASSPAGSYEQYF
-,-,TRBJ1-2,TRBV29-1,TGCAGCGGGGAAATGGGGTATGGCTACACCTTC,CSGEMGYGYTF
TRBD2,-,TRBJ2-2,TRBV7-2,TGTGCCAGCAGCCCGCAAGCGGGAGTCGACACCGGGGAGCTGTTTTTT,CASSPQAGVDTGELFF
-,many,TRBJ2-7,TRBV7-9,TGTGCCAGCAGCTTACCCTTCTACGAGCAGTACTTC,CASSLPFYEQYF
-,-,TRBJ1-1,TRBV6-9,TGTGCCAGCAGCCCAGACAGGTCCTCGAACACTGAAGCTTTCTTT,CASSPDRSSNTEAFF
TRBD1,few,TRBJ1-1,TRBV7-9,TGTGCCAGCAGCGTTTTCCGGGACAGGGCCACTGAAGCTTTCTTT,CASSVFRDRATEAFF
-,many,TRBJ1-2,TRBV11-2,TGTGCCAGCAGCGACAGCCTCTATGGCTACACCTTC,CASSDSLYGYTF
TRBD1,once,TRBJ1-2,TRBV2,TGTGCCAGCAGTATCGCAGGGGGCGGCTATGGCTACACCTTC,CASSIAGGGYGYTF
-,-,TRBJ2-5,TRBV15,TGTGCCACCAGCAGAGGTGGGGCGTACCAAGAGACCCAGTACTTC,CATSRGGAYQETQYF
-,many,TRBJ1-2,TRBV2,TGTGCCAGCAGACGATCCTTCCTTAACTATGGCTACACCTTC,CASRRSFLNYGYTF
-,many,TRBJ2-7,TRBV20-1,TGCAGTGCTAGGGGACCCTCCTACGAGCAGTACTTC,CSARGPSYEQYF
TRBD1,-,TRBJ1-4,TRBV7-9,TGTGCCAGCAGCTTCTCCCGACAGGGAAATGAAAAACTGTTTTTT,CASSFSRQGNEKLFF
-,few,TRBJ1-5,TRBV7-2,TGTGCCAGCAGCTTAGGTGTGCAGGGTCGTCAGCCCCAGCATTTT,CASSLGVQGRQPQHF
-,-,TRBJ1-2,TRBV10-3,TGTGCCATCAGTTTCGACAGCTCCTATGGCTACACCTTC,CAISFDSSYGYTF
-,-,TRBJ1-6,TRBV9,TGTGCCAGCAGCCAAGATCAGGATTCACCCCTCCACTTT,CASSQDQDSPLHF
TRBD1,many,TRBJ1-2,TRBV15,TGTGCCACCAGCAGAGACAGGACAGGGGGTGGCTACACCTTC,CATSRDRTGGGYTF
TRBD1,-,TRBJ1-2,TRBV5-1,TGCGCCAGCAGCTTGGCCGGACAGGGGGCGATAGATGGCTACACCTTC,CASSLAGQGAIDGYTF
-,-,TRBJ2-6,TRBV7-9,TGTGCCAGCAGCCTTCTCCGGGGGCTAAACTCTGGGGCCAACGTCCTGACTTTC,CASSLLRGLNSGANVLTF
TRBD2,-,TRBJ2-5,TRBV11-2,TGTGCCAGCAGCTTAGGTCTAGCGGGAAAATCACAAGAGACCCAGTACTTC,CASSLGLAGKSQETQYF
TRBD1,-,TRBJ1-2,TRBV20-1,TGCAGTGCTAGAGCATTGGGACAGGGGACCTATGGCTACACCTTC,CSARALGQGTYGYTF
-,few,TRBJ1-1,TRBV20-1,TGCAGTGCTAGAGAGGGGACCTTTGGATTTTACACTGAAGCTTTCTTT,CSAREGTFGFYTEAFF
TRBD2,-,TRBJ2-7,TRBV6-1,TGTGCCAGTTGGGACTACTCCTACGAGCAGTACTTC,CASWDYSYEQYF
-,many,TRBJ2-7,TRBV2,TGTGCCAGCAGGATGACAGAAGGTTACTACGAGCAGTACTTC,CASRMTEGYYEQYF
-,-,TRBJ2-6,TRBV20-1,TGCAGTGCTAGAGGTCCTAGCTCTGGGGCCAACGTCCTGACTTTC,CSARGPSSGANVLTF
-,-,TRBJ1-1,TRBV19,TGTGCCACCTCTTGGTTGGAGAGCACTGAAGCTTTCTTT,CATSWLESTEAFF
-,few,TRBJ1-4,TRBV20-1,TGCAGTGCTAGAGTTCACCACGGAGGTCATGAAAAACTGTTTTTT,CSARVHHGGHEKLFF
-,-,TRBJ1-5,TRBV5-6,TGTGCCAGCAGCATGGTAGGTGGAGATCAGCCCCAGCATTTT,CASSMVGGDQPQHF
-,-,TRBJ1-5,TRBV10-3,TGTGCCATCAGTGAAACGAGGGGGGGTCAGCCCCAGCATTTT,CAISETRGGQPQHF
-,few,TRBJ2-7,TRBV10-3,TGTGCCATCAGTGCCCTCGGCGGCTACGAGCAGTACTTC,CAISALGGYEQYF
TRBD1,-,TRBJ1-6,TRBV6-5,TGTGCCAGCACCCTGGACAGGGCAGCCTATAATTCACCCCTCCACTTT,CASTLDRAAYNSPLHF
-,-,TRBJ2-7,TRBV5-1,TGCGCCAACAGCTGGACTGACCCCTACGAGCAGTACTTC,CANSWTDPYEQYF
-,-,TRBJ1-1,TRBV2,TGTGCCGGCAGTGCCCTGGGGAACACTGAAGCTTTCTTT,CAGSALGNTEAFF
-,few,TRBJ1-4,TRBV7-2,TGTGCCAGCAGCACCGGTTCCTGGGGTGAAAAACTGTTTTTT,CASSTGSWGEKLFF
-,once,TRBJ1-3,TRBV20-1,TGCAGTGCTAGCAGGGGTAACACCATATATTTT,CSASRGNTIYF
TRBD1,-,TRBJ1-5,TRBV6-1,TGTGCCAGCAGTGAGACAGGGATCTGGGGGGGCAATCAGCCCCAGCATTTT,CASSETGIWGGNQPQHF
-,many,TRBJ1-2,TRBV29-1,TGCAGCGTTGACCGGGGTCAGAATGGCTACACCTTC,CSVDRGQNGYTF
-,many,TRBJ1-1,TRBV10-3,TGTGCCATCAGTGAGTCCCAACAGACGAACACTGAAGCTTTCTTT,CAISESQQTNTEAFF
-,-,TRBJ2-5,TRBV29-1,TGCAGCTTGGAACCCCGGCAAGAGACCCAGTACTTC,CSLEPRQETQYF